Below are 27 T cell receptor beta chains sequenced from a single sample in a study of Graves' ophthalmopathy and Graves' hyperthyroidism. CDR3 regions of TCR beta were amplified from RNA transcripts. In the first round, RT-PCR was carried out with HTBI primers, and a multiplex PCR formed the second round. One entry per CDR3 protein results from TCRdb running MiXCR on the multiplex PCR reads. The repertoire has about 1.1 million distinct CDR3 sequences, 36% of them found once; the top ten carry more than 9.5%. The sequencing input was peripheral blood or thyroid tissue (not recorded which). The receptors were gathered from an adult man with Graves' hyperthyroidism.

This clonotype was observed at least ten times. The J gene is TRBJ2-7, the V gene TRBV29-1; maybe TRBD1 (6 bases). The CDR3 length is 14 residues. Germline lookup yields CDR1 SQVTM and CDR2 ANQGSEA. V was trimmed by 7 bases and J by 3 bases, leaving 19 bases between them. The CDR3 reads CSAMGTGSRYEQYF. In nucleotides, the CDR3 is TGCAGCGCCATGGGCACAGGGTCTCGCTACGAGCAGTACTTC.

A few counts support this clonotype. CDR3 sequence reads: CASTDGHDYEQYF. The CDR3, as DNA: TGTGCCAGCACCGATGGACACGACTACGAGCAGTACTTC. This chain uses TRBV6-5 with TRBJ2-7, with a weak D call TRBD1 (5 bases). Germline CDR1 and CDR2: MNHEY and SVGAGI. V shed 7 bases and J shed 3 bases, with 13 bases lying between them. This CDR3 spans 13 amino acids.

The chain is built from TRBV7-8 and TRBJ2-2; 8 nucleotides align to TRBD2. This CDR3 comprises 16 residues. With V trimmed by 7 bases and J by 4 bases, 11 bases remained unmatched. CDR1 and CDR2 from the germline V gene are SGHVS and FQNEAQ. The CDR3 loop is CASIPGGVFFTGELFF. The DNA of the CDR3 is TGTGCCAGCATCCCCGGGGGGGTTTTCTTCACCGGGGAGCTGTTTTTT.

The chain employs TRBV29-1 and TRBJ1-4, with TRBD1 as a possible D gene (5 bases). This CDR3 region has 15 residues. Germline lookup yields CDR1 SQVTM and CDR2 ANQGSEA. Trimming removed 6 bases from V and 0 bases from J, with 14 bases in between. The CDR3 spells CSVGTATATNEKLFF. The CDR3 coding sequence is TGCAGCGTCGGAACCGCGACAGCAACTAATGAAAAACTGTTTTTT.

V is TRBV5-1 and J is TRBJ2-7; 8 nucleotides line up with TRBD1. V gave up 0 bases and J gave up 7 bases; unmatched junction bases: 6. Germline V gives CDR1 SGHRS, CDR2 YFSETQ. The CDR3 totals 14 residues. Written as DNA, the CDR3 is TGCGCCAGCAGCTTGGGGACAGGGTTTCTTGAGCAGTACTTC. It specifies CASSLGTGFLEQYF. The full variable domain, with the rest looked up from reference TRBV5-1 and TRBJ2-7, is KAGVTQTPRYLIKTRGQQVTLSCSPISGHRSVSWYQQTPGQGLQFLFEYFSETQRNKGNFPGRFSGRQFSNSRSEMNVSTLELGDSALYLCASSLGTGFLEQYFGPGTRLTVT.

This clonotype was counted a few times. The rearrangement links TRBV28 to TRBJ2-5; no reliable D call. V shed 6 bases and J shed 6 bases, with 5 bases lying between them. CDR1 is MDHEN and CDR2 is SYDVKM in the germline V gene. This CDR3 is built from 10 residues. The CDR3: CASSDQTQYF. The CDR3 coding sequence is TGTGCCAGCAGCGACCAGACCCAGTACTTC.

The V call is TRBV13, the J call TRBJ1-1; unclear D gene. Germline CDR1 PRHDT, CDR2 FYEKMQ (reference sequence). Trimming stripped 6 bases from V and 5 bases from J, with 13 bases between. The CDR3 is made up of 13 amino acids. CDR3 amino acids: CASSDVVATEAFF. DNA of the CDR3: TGTGCCAGCAGTGACGTGGTGGCTACTGAAGCTTTCTTT. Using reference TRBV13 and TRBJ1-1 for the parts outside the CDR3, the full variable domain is AAGVIQSPRHLIKEKRETATLKCYPIPRHDTVYWYQQGPGQDPQFLISFYEKMQSDKGSIPDRFSAQQFSDYHSELNMSSLELGDSALYFCASSDVVATEAFFGQGTRLTVV.

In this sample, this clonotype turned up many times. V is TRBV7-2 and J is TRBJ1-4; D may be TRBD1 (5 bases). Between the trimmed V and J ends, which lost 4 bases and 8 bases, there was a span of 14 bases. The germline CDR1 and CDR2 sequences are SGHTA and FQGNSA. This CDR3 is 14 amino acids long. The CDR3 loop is CASSSTMTAEKLFF. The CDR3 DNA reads TGTGCCAGCAGCTCGACAATGACAGCAGAAAAACTGTTTTTT.

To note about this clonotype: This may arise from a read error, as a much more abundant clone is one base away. CDR3 DNA: TGTACCAGTAGTACGTCCGGGACTAGCGGCAATGAGCAGTTCTTC. As protein: CTSSTSGTSGNEQFF. The rearrangement links TRBV19 to TRBJ2-5, with 11 bases fitting TRBD2. The J call is doubtful: the DNA matches TRBJ2-1 better. CDR1 LNHDA and CDR2 SQIVND come from the germline V gene (reference sequence). The CDR3 extends over 15 amino acids.

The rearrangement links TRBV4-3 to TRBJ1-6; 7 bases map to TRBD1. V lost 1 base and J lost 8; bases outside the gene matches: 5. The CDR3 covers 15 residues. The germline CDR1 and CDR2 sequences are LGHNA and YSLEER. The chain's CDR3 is CASSQVQGEYSPLHF. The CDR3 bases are TGCGCCAGCAGCCAAGTTCAGGGGGAGTATTCACCCCTCCACTTT.

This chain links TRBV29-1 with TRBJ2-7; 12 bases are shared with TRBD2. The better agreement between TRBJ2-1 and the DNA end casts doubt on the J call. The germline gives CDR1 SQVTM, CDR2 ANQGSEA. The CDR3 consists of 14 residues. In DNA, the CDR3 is TGCAGCGGAATTGGACTAGCGGGGAACAATGAGCAGTTCTTC. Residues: CSGIGLAGNNEQFF.

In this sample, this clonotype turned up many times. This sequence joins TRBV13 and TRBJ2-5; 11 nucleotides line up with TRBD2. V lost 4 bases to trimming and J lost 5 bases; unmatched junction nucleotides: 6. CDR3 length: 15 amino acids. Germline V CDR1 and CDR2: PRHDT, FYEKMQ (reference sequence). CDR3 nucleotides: TGTGCCAGCAGCTCCCGGACTAGCGGGTTGGAGACCCAGTACTTC. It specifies CASSSRTSGLETQYF.

CDR3 in DNA: TGTGCCAGCAGCCCAACCGGACTAGCGGGCACAGATACGCAGTATTTT. Its translation is CASSPTGLAGTDTQYF. The chain uses TRBV7-7 and TRBJ2-3; 10 positions agree with TRBD2. The CDR3 has 16 amino acids. V shed 5 bases, J shed 1 base, and the junction held 6 bases outside the gene matches. Germline CDR1 is SSHAT and CDR2 is FNYEAQ (reference sequence).

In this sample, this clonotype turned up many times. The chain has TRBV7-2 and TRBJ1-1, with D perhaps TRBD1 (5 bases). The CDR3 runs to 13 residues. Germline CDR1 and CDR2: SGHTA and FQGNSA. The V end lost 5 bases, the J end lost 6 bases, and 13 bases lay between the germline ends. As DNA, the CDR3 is TGTGCCAGCAGCCAGGGATTTCGGGCTGAAGCTTTCTTT. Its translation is CASSQGFRAEAFF.

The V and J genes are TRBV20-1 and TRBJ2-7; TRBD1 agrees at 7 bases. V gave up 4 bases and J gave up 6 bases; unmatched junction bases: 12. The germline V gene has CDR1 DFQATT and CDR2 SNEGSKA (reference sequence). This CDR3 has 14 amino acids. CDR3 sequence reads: CSATGQIGPLEQYF. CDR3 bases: TGCAGTGCTACGGGACAGATAGGGCCCCTCGAGCAGTACTTC.

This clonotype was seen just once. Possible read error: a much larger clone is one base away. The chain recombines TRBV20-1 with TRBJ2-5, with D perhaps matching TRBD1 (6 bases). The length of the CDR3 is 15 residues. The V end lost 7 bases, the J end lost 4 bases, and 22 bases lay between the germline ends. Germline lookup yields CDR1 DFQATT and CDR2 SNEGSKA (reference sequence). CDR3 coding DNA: TGCAGTGTAAGTGCGACAGGAGGTTATCGAGAGACCCAGTACTTC. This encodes CSVSATGGYRETQYF.

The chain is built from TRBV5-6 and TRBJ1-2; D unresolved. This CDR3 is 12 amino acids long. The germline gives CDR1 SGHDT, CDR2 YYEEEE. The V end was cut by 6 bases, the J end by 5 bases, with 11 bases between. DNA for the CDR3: TGTGCCAGCACCGTTACGGGATATGGCTACACCTTC. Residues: CASTVTGYGYTF.

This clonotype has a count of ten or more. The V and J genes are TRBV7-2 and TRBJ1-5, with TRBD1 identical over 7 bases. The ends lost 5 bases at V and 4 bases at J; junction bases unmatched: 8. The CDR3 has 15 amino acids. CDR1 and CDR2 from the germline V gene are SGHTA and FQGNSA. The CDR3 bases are TGTGCCAGCAGCCTGACAGGGATTGGGAATCAGCCCCAGCATTTT. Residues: CASSLTGIGNQPQHF.

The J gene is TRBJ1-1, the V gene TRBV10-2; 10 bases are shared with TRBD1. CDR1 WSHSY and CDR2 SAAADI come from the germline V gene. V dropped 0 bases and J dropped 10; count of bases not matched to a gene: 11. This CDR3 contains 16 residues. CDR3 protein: CASSESGQGSSVVAFF. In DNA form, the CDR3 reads TGCGCCAGCAGTGAGTCGGGACAGGGGTCCAGCGTAGTAGCTTTCTTT.

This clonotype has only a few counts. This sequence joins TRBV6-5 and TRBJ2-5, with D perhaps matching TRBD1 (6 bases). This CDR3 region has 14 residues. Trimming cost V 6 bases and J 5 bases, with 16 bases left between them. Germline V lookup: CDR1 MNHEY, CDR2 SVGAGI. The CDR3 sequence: CASSRDRLAETQYF. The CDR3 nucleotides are TGTGCCAGCAGCAGAGACAGGTTGGCGGAGACCCAGTACTTC.

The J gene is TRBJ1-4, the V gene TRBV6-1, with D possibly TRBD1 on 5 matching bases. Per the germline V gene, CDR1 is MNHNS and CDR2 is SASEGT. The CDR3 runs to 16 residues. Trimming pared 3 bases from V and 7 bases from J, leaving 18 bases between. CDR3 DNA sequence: TGTGCCAGCAGTGACGACAGTTGGGGGTCGAGTGAAAAACTGTTTTTT. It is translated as CASSDDSWGSSEKLFF.

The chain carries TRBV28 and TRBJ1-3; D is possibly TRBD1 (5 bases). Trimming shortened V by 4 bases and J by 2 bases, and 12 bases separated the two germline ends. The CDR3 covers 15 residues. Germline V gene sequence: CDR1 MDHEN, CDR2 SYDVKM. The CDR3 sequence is CASSSSWGAGNTIYF. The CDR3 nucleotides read TGTGCCAGCAGTTCGTCGTGGGGGGCTGGAAACACCATATATTTT.

The CDR3 DNA follows: TGCAGTGCTAGTACAGGGCTGGAGACCCAGTACTTC. Amino acids: CSASTGLETQYF. This chain joins TRBV20-1 and TRBJ2-5; D possibly corresponds to TRBD1 (6 bases). Germline V gene data show CDR1 as DFQATT and CDR2 as SNEGSKA (reference sequence). V was trimmed by 3 bases and J by 5 bases, leaving 10 bases between them. The CDR3 sequence is 12 residues long.

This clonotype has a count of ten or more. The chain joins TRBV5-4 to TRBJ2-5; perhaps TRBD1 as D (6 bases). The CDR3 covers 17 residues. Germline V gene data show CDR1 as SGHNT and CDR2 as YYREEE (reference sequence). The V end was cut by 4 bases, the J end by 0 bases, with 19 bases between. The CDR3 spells CASSAGQKTSYQETQYF. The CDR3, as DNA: TGTGCCAGCAGCGCAGGACAGAAGACCTCGTACCAAGAGACCCAGTACTTC.

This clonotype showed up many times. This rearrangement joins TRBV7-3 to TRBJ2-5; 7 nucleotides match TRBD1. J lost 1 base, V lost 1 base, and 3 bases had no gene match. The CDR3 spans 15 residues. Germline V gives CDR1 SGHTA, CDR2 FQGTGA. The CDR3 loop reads CASSLMGQSQETQYF. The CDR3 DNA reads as TGTGCCAGCAGCTTAATGGGACAGTCCCAAGAGACCCAGTACTTC.

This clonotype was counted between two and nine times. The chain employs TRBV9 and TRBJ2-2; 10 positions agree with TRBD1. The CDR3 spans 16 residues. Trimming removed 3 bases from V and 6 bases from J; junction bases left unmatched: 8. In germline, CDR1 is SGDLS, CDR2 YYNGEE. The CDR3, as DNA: TGTGCCAGCAGCGGGCGGGGGACAGGGGATTCCGGGGAGCTGTTTTTT. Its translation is CASSGRGTGDSGELFF.

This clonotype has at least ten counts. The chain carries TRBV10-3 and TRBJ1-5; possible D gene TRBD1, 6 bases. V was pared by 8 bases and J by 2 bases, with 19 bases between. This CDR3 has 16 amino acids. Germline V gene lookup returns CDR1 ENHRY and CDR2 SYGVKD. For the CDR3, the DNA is TGTGCCATCGGAGGTGGGGGCGAGTTCGGCAATCAGCCCCAGCATTTT. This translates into CAIGGGGEFGNQPQHF.